The T cell receptor (beta chain) under discussion was sequenced for a study of neoadjuvant anti-PD-1 for oral cavity cancer. Study-wide results and caveats: PBMC Gini-index clonality exceeded responders' in non-responders post-nivolumab.

Details on this clone: Its antigen is currently unknown.

Most PBMC samples had around 480 ng input DNA in six replicates. Assay: immunoSEQ multiplex PCR; the TCRdb copy retains only in-frame clones and omits some. Among approximately 72,000 clones listed, more than 70% were seen once. Patients were newly diagnosed with stage II-IVA oral cavity squamous cell carcinoma without prior systemic or radiation treatment. The CDR3 has 14 residues. With 1 base removed from V and 8 bases from J, the gap between germline ends came to 13 bases. The germline V gene encodes CDR1 MGHRA and CDR2 YSYEKL. The TCR originated in a person aged 40 to 85 with oral cavity squamous cell carcinoma. This specimen consisted of PBMCs, obtained before nivolumab (anti-PD-1) treatment. The V and J genes are TRBV4-1 and TRBJ2-3; tentatively, D is TRBD2 (5 bases). The CDR3 is CASSQVVGLATQYF. The CDR3 DNA reads as TGCGCCAGCAGCCAAGTCGTGGGTCTAGCTACGCAGTATTTT.